This T cell receptor beta chain originates from a study of STAT3 mutations in large granular lymphocyte leukemia. Study overall: Roughly half the longitudinally sequenced T-LGLL patients had canonical STAT3 mutations.

Remarks on this clone: Its antigen is not known.

The germline gives CDR1 SEHNR, CDR2 FQNEAQ (reference sequence). J lost 5 bases, V lost 5 bases, and 5 bases had no gene match. This CDR3 has 14 amino acids. Assay: immunoSEQ multiplex PCR; the TCRdb copy retains only in-frame clones and omits some. The sample comprises approximately 27,000 clones, around three quarters of which are singletons, and 30% rests with the top ten. Regarding the study as a whole: At least one immunodominant TCR beta clonotype appeared in every T-cell large granular lymphocyte leukemia patient.

V gene TRBV7-9 combines with J gene TRBJ2-5; 10 bases fit TRBD2. Sequenced sample: peripheral blood mononuclear cells. The clonotype originates from a woman aged 45 to 65 with T-cell large granular lymphocyte leukemia. Some clones in this sample may be carry-over from other donors' samples. CDR3 nucleotide sequence: TGTGCCAGCAGCCAGAGCGGGGGGGTGGAGACCCAGTACTTC. Translated, it gives CASSQSGGVETQYF.